A single sample is the source of the 25 T cell receptor beta chains below, sequenced in a study of blood T cells in healthy people across ages. The authors ran a second PCR of about 7 to 12 cycles using a sample-barcoded 5' primer and a J-beta primer mix. From the 5' RACE reads, TCRdb called clonotypes with MiXCR, one entry per CDR3 protein. The sample carries 700,000 or so distinct CDR3 sequences, about a fifth recorded once. Specimen: blood. These receptor sequences come from an older man in good health.

V usage is TRBV20-1 and J usage is TRBJ2-3, with D possibly matching TRBD1 (5 bases). Germline CDR1 is DFQATT and CDR2 is SNEGSKA (reference sequence). This CDR3 contains 15 residues. The V end was cut by 3 bases, the J end by 5 bases, with 18 bases between. CDR3 sequence reads: CSASSAGPSGDTQYF. CDR3 coding DNA: TGCAGTGCTAGTAGTGCAGGGCCTTCGGGAGATACGCAGTATTTT.

The rearrangement uses TRBV25-1 and TRBJ2-3, with D maybe TRBD2 (6 bases). Germline CDR1 and CDR2: MGHDK and SYGVNS. The germline V and J ends were trimmed by 3 bases and 11 bases, with 15 bases remaining between them. The CDR3 contains 13 residues. The CDR3 spells CASSEGWWGGQYF. CDR3 bases: TGTGCCAGCAGTGAGGGATGGTGGGGAGGGCAGTATTTT.

This sequence joins TRBV6-6 and TRBJ2-3, with D possibly TRBD2 on 6 matching bases. Trimming took off 5 bases at V and 1 base at J, with 16 bases between the two ends. CDR1 and CDR2 (germline): MNHNY, SVGAGI (reference sequence). This CDR3 region has 16 residues. CDR3 sequence (DNA): TGTGCCAGCAGTGACCCCGCGACGGGGGGCACAGATACGCAGTATTTT. It is translated as CASSDPATGGTDTQYF.

This clonotype was counted many times. The CDR3 DNA reads TGCGCCAGCAGCTTGCAGAACGAAGAGACCCAGTACTTC. It yields the protein CASSLQNEETQYF. The V and J genes are TRBV5-1 and TRBJ2-5; the D is unclear. The germline V gene encodes CDR1 SGHRS and CDR2 YFSETQ. Trimming left V 1 base short and J 3 bases short, with 7 bases between. This CDR3 comprises 13 residues.

The chain couples TRBV2 to TRBJ2-5; 9 bases match TRBD2. The length of the CDR3 is 16 residues. The germline CDR1 and CDR2 sequences are SNHLY and FYNNEI. V lost 8 bases, J lost 2 bases, and 12 bases stayed unmatched. The CDR3 region has the DNA TGTGCCAGCGCTTCGCGGGGGAGCGGGAGGCAAGAGACCCAGTACTTC. Protein sequence: CASASRGSGRQETQYF.

In its sample, this clonotype was seen a few times. The V call is TRBV29-1, the J call TRBJ2-2; the D is unclear. With 7 bases removed from V and 6 bases from J, the gap between germline ends came to 21 bases. The CDR3 runs 15 residues. In germline, CDR1 is SQVTM, CDR2 ANQGSEA. The CDR3, as DNA: TGCAGCGCCCTCCTCGGGCTGAATAGGGCCGGGGAGCTGTTTTTT. Its translation is CSALLGLNRAGELFF.

This clonotype was counted a few times. This chain joins TRBV29-1 and TRBJ1-2; D ambiguous. This CDR3 region has 13 residues. The germline gives CDR1 SQVTM, CDR2 ANQGSEA. Trimming cost V 6 bases and J 3 bases, with 14 bases left between them. As DNA, the CDR3 is TGCAGCGTCCTAACTAGGGAGGACTATGGCTACACCTTC. Translated, it gives CSVLTREDYGYTF.

Here the CDR3 DNA reads TGTGCCAGTAGGAAGCGCGGCTCCTCGGAAGAAAAACTGTTTTTT. Amino acid sequence: CASRKRGSSEEKLFF. The chain has TRBV19 and TRBJ1-4; D call uncertain. V lost 6 bases and J lost 8, with 19 bases in between. The CDR3 spans 15 residues. The germline gives CDR1 LNHDA, CDR2 SQIVND (reference sequence).

The chain joins TRBV29-1 to TRBJ1-2; unclear D gene. Germline V gene sequence: CDR1 SQVTM, CDR2 ANQGSEA. V was clipped by 6 bases and J by 4 bases, with 6 bases between them. The CDR3 sequence is 10 residues long. This CDR3 is CSVNGYGYTF. In nucleotides, the CDR3 is TGCAGCGTAAACGGCTATGGCTACACCTTC.

This clonotype was detected only a few times. The V gene is TRBV3-1, the J gene TRBJ2-1; 9 nucleotides align to TRBD2. Germline V gene sequence: CDR1 LGHDT, CDR2 YNNKEL (reference sequence). The CDR3 extends over 16 amino acids. V lost 1 base and J lost 2; bases outside the gene matches: 3. CDR3 in amino acids: CASSQVAGVAYNEQFF. CDR3 DNA sequence: TGTGCCAGCAGCCAAGTAGCGGGAGTGGCCTACAATGAGCAGTTCTTC.

The chain links TRBV29-1 to TRBJ1-1; possibly TRBD1 for D (6 bases). Trimming shortened V by 4 bases and J by 1 base, and 10 bases separated the two germline ends. Germline values: CDR1 SQVTM, CDR2 ANQGSEA. This CDR3 region has 13 residues. The CDR3 loop is CSVVAQGNTEAFF. CDR3 DNA: TGCAGCGTTGTCGCACAGGGGAACACTGAAGCTTTCTTT.

The chain combines TRBV7-2 with TRBJ2-5; D might be TRBD2 (6 bases). From germline, CDR1 is SGHTA and CDR2 FQGNSA. V was pared by 5 bases and J by 5 bases, with 15 bases between. The CDR3 spans 14 residues. This CDR3 reads CASSPRRGSETQYF. CDR3 sequence (DNA): TGTGCCAGCAGCCCACGGAGGGGATCGGAGACCCAGTACTTC.

The sample holds a few counts of this clonotype. CDR3: CASSSRTGGGPPEAFF. CDR3 in DNA: TGTGCCAGCAGCTCGAGGACAGGTGGGGGACCCCCTGAAGCTTTCTTT. J is TRBJ1-1 and V is TRBV4-2, with 7 bases matching TRBD1. V shed 5 bases, J shed 6 bases, and the junction held 15 bases outside the gene matches. CDR1 is LGHNA, CDR2 YNFKEQ, per germline. CDR3 length: 16 residues.

Worth noting for this clonotype: A much larger clone lies one base from this, so it may be a read error. The chain has TRBV10-3 and TRBJ2-7, with 8 bases matching TRBD2. This CDR3 has 12 residues. Germline-derived CDR1 and CDR2 are ENHRY and SYGVKD. CDR3 residues: CATSGRGDEQYV. CDR3 sequence (DNA): TGTGCCACCAGTGGGCGGGGGGACGAGCAGTACGTC.

The V gene is TRBV20-1, the J gene TRBJ1-1; D is uncertain. V shed 3 bases and J shed 0 bases, with 14 bases lying between them. Germline assignment: CDR1 DFQATT and CDR2 SNEGSKA (reference sequence). The CDR3 totals 15 residues. The CDR3 spells CSASRLVSMNTEAFF. DNA for the CDR3: TGCAGTGCTAGTAGGCTGGTGTCTATGAACACTGAAGCTTTCTTT.

J is TRBJ1-1 and V is TRBV10-3; D possibly corresponds to TRBD1 (5 bases). The germline V gene encodes CDR1 ENHRY and CDR2 SYGVKD. Trimming left V 5 bases short and J 3 bases short, with 16 bases between. This CDR3 comprises 15 residues. Here the CDR3 reads CAISPFGGGDTEAFF. CDR3 nucleotide sequence: TGTGCCATCAGTCCTTTCGGGGGTGGGGACACTGAAGCTTTCTTT.

This clonotype has just a few counts. This chain connects TRBV28 to TRBJ2-1; the D gene is possibly TRBD1 (6 bases). Trimming cost V 6 bases and J 6 bases, with 15 bases left between them. The CDR3 length is 14 residues. Looked up from germline, CDR1 is MDHEN and CDR2 is SYDVKM. The CDR3 reads CASRSGQPPNEQFF. As DNA, the CDR3 is TGTGCCAGCAGGTCCGGACAGCCGCCCAATGAGCAGTTCTTC. The variable domain in full, completed from reference TRBV28 and TRBJ2-1, reads DVKVTQSSRYLVKRTGEKVFLECVQDMDHENMFWYRQDPGLGLRLIYFSYDVKMKEKGDIPEGYSVSREKKERFSLILESASTNQTSMYLCASRSGQPPNEQFFGPGTRLTVL.

This chain links TRBV5-1 with TRBJ2-3; D possibly matches TRBD1 or TRBD2 (6 bases each). Per germline, CDR1 SGHRS and CDR2 YFSETQ. The CDR3 has 15 residues. Deletions cut 6 bases from V and 5 bases from J, with 19 bases between. The chain's CDR3 is CASTGRGLREDTQYF. CDR3 nucleotides: TGCGCCAGCACAGGACGGGGGCTCCGGGAAGATACGCAGTATTTT.

The table lists this clonotype with a few counts. The chain carries TRBV5-1 and TRBJ2-1; perhaps TRBD2 as D (5 bases). Germline V gene data show CDR1 as SGHRS and CDR2 as YFSETQ. The CDR3 sequence is 15 residues long. V was pared by 5 bases and J by 0 bases, with 12 bases between. CDR3 protein: CASRSAVGSYNEQFF. CDR3 bases: TGCGCCAGCAGGTCAGCGGTAGGCTCCTACAATGAGCAGTTCTTC.

This clonotype has just a few counts. The chain joins TRBV5-5 to TRBJ1-6; D uncertain. Germline lookup yields CDR1 SGHKS and CDR2 YYEKEE (reference sequence). The CDR3 has 16 residues. Trimming took 4 bases from V and 7 from J, leaving 18 bases between them. This chain's CDR3 is CASSVAGGAHNSPLHF. The CDR3 DNA is TGTGCCAGCAGCGTGGCCGGAGGTGCCCACAATTCACCCCTCCACTTT.

This clonotype was counted ten times or more. The chain carries TRBV5-1 and TRBJ1-2; no firm D call. Germline CDR1 SGHRS, CDR2 YFSETQ. The V and J ends lost 4 bases and 2 bases respectively, with 9 bases between them. The CDR3 runs to 13 residues. The CDR3: CASSTTVNYGYTF. The CDR3 DNA follows: TGCGCCAGCAGCACGACTGTAAACTATGGCTACACCTTC. The variable domain in full, with the rest retrieved from reference TRBV5-1 and TRBJ1-2, is KAGVTQTPRYLIKTRGQQVTLSCSPISGHRSVSWYQQTPGQGLQFLFEYFSETQRNKGNFPGRFSGRQFSNSRSEMNVSTLELGDSALYLCASSTTVNYGYTFGSGTRLTVV.

In its sample, this clonotype was seen a few times. The DNA of the CDR3 is TGTGCCAGCAGCAAACACTACACAAGGACCGATCTCACCATATATTTT. Encoded protein: CASSKHYTRTDLTIYF. This chain connects TRBV7-9 to TRBJ1-3, with unresolved D. V lost 5 bases to trimming and J lost 9 bases, with 23 bases between them. Germline CDR1 and CDR2: SEHNR and FQNEAQ (reference sequence). The CDR3 totals 16 residues. Using reference TRBV7-9 and TRBJ1-3 for the parts outside the CDR3, the full variable domain is DTGVSQNPRHKITKRGQNVTFRCDPISEHNRLYWYRQTLGQGPEFLTYFQNEAQLEKSRLLSDRFSAERPKGSFSTLEIQRTEQGDSAMYLCASSKHYTRTDLTIYFGEGSWLTVV.

V and J are TRBV6-2 or TRBV6-3 and TRBJ2-3; D is ambiguous. Trimming pared 4 bases from V and 13 bases from J, leaving 18 bases between. Germline CDR1 and CDR2: MNHEY and SVGEGT. This CDR3 is 13 amino acids long. CDR3 loop: CASSCPPTIRKYF. The CDR3 nucleotides read TGTGCCAGCAGTTGCCCCCCTACGATACGGAAGTATTTT.

This clonotype was seen a handful of times. The gene calls are TRBV6-5 and TRBJ2-5; D might be TRBD1 (8 bases). The CDR3 has 14 residues. Trimming pared 9 bases from V and 5 bases from J, leaving 19 bases between. Germline V gene data show CDR1 as MNHEY and CDR2 as SVGAGI. CDR3 sequence reads: CASTEDRGGETQYF. DNA of the CDR3: TGTGCCAGTACCGAAGACAGGGGAGGGGAGACCCAGTACTTC.

The CDR3 region has the DNA TGTGCCAGCATAAAGGACAGGGTCAGGAATGAGCAGTTCTTC. Protein sequence: CASIKDRVRNEQFF. The chain links TRBV28 to TRBJ2-1; TRBD1 aligns across 8 bases. Trimming removed 7 bases from V and 7 bases from J; junction bases left unmatched: 9. This CDR3 is built from 14 residues. Germline V lookup: CDR1 MDHEN, CDR2 SYDVKM.